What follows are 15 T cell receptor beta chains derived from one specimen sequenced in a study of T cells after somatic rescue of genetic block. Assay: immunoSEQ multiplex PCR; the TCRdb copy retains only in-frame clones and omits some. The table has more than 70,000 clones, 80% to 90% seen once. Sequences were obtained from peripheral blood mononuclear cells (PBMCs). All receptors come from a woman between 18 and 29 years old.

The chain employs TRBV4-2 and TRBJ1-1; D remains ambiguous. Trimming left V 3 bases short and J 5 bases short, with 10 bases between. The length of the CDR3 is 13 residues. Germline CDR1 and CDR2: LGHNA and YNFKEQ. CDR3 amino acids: CASSHPLGTEAFF. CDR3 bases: TGTGCCAGCAGCCATCCCCTAGGGACTGAAGCTTTCTTT.

CDR3 sequence reads: CASSMATGTDYGYTF. The CDR3 nucleotides read TGTGCCAGTAGTATGGCGACAGGGACCGACTATGGCTACACCTTC. J is TRBJ1-2 and V is TRBV19; 7 bases are shared with TRBD1. CDR1 is LNHDA and CDR2 is SQIVND in the germline V gene (reference sequence). The CDR3 has 15 residues. V gave up 3 bases and J gave up 3 bases; unmatched junction bases: 7.

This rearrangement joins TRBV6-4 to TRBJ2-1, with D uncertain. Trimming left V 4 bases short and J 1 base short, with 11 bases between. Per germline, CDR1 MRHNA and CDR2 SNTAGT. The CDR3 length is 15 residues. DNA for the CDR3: TGTGCCAGCAGTGTCCTCTCGGGTTCCTACAATGAGCAGTTCTTC. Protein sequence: CASSVLSGSYNEQFF.

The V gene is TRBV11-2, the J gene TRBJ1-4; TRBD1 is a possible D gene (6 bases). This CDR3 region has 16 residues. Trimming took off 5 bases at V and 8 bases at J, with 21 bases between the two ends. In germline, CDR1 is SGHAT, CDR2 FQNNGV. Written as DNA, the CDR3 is TGTGCCAGCAGCGGGGGGCGGGGTGCGATCTTGGAAAAACTGTTTTTT. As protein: CASSGGRGAILEKLFF.

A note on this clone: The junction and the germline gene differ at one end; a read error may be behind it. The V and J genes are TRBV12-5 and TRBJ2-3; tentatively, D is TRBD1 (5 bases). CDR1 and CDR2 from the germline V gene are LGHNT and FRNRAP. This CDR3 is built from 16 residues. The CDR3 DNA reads TGTGCTAGTGGTTTTGGGGCCGCGAGCCTCACATATACGCAGTATTTT. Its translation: CASGFGAASLTYTQYF.

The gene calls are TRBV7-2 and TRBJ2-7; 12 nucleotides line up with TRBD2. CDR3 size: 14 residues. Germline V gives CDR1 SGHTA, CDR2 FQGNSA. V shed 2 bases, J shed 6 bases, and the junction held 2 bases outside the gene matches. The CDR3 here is CASSLLAGGLEQYF. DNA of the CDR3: TGTGCCAGCAGCTTACTAGCGGGAGGGCTCGAGCAGTACTTC.

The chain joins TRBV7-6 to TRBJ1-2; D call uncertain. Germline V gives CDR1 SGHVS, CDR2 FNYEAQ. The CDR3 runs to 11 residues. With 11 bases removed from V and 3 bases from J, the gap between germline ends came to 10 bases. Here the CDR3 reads CAVREDYGYTF. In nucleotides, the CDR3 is TGTGCCGTTAGGGAGGACTATGGCTACACCTTC. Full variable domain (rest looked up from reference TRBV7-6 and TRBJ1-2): GAGVSQSPRYKVTKRGQDVALRCDPISGHVSLYWYRQALGQGPEFLTYFNYEAQQDKSGLPNDRFSAERPEGSISTLTIQRTEQRDSAMYRCAVREDYGYTFGSGTRLTVV.

CDR3 nucleotide sequence: TGTGCCAGCAGTTTATACGGCCTAACCACCGGGGAGCTGTTTTTT. It encodes CASSLYGLTTGELFF. This rearrangement joins TRBV27 to TRBJ2-2; D not certain. Germline values: CDR1 MNHEY, CDR2 SMNVEV (reference sequence). V was pared by 1 base and J by 4 bases, with 10 bases between. The CDR3 is 15 residues long.

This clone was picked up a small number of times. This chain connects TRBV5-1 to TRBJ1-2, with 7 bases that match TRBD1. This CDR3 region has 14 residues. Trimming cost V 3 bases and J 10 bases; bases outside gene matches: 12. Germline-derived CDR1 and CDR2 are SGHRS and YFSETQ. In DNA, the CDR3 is TGCGCCAGCAGCTGGAGGTATTGGACAGGCGACTACACCTTC. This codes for CASSWRYWTGDYTF.

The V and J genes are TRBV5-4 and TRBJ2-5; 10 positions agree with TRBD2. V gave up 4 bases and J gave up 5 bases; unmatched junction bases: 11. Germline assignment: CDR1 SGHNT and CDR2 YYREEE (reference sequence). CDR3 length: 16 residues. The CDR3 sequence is CASSNNLAGAEETQYF. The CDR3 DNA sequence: TGTGCCAGCAGCAACAACCTAGCGGGAGCTGAGGAGACCCAGTACTTC.

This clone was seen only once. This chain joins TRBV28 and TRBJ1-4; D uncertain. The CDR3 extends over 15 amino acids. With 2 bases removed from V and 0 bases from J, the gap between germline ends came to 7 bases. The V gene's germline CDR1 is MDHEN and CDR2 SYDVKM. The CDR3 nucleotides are TGTGCCAGCAGTTTAGGGCGGACAACTAATGAAAAACTGTTTTTT. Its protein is CASSLGRTTNEKLFF.

The CDR3 DNA follows: TGCGCCAGCAGCGACGACATTGAAGCTTTCTTT. It yields the protein CASSDDIEAFF. The rearrangement uses TRBV5-1 and TRBJ1-1; D unresolved. V shed 4 bases and J shed 7 bases, with 8 bases lying between them. Germline V gene data show CDR1 as SGHRS and CDR2 as YFSETQ. The length of the CDR3 is 11 residues.

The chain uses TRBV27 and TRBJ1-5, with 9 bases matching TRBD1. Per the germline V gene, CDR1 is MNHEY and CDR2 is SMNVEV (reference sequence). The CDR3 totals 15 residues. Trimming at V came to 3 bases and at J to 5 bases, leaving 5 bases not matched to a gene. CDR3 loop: CASSLYGQGYQPQHF. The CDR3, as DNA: TGTGCCAGCAGTTTGTATGGACAGGGGTATCAGCCCCAGCATTTT.

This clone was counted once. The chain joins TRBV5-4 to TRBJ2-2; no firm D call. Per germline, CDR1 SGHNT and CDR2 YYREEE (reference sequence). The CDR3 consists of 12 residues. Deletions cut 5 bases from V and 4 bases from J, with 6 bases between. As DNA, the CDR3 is TGTGCCAGCAGGGACGCCACCGGGGAGCTGTTTTTT. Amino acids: CASRDATGELFF.

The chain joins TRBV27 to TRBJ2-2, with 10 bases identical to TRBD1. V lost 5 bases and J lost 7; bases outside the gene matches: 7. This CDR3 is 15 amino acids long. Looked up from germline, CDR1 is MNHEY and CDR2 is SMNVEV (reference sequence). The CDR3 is CASSPAGQGNGELFF. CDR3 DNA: TGTGCCAGCAGTCCAGCGGGACAGGGGAACGGGGAGCTGTTTTTT.